This TCR beta chain was sequenced for a study of yellow fever vaccine responses in identical twins. The CDR3 length is 14 residues. V lost 6 bases to trimming and J lost 7 bases, with 18 bases between them. To note about this clonotype: The antigen is not known.

TCRdb passed the RT-PCR reads through MiXCR, listing each CDR3 protein once. The sample has approximately 15,000 distinct CDR3 sequences; 84% are singletons. Study results and caveats: Twins reportedly had a vaccine T cell response that seemed partly convergent, partly personalized.

The clonotype originates from a woman younger than 35 who received the yellow fever vaccine. The sequencing used T cells from blood (PBMCs), unsorted or a sorted subset (not recorded which), collected before or after yellow fever vaccination (not recorded which). The chain couples TRBV12-3 or TRBV12-4 to TRBJ1-2; D remains ambiguous. The chain's CDR3 is CASRPEAESVGYTF. CDR3 bases: TGTGCCAGCAGACCGGAGGCGGAGAGCGTTGGCTACACCTTC.